The 21 T cell receptor beta chains reported below all come from one sample, sequenced in a study of cytomegalovirus exposure and HLA in healthy donors. Primers included in the PCR were 60 Vbeta and 13 Jbeta primers. Some clones are missing from TCRdb's copy, which holds only in-frame ones; the method was immunoSEQ multiplex PCR. This table holds hundreds of thousands of clones, about 78% found once. The source material was PBMCs. The receptors here all came from a male donor in good health and CMV-seronegative.

This rearrangement joins TRBV10-3 to TRBJ2-1; D perhaps matches TRBD2 (5 bases). V gave up 4 bases and J gave up 4 bases, with 14 bases separating them. The length of the CDR3 is 15 residues. CDR1 and CDR2 (germline): ENHRY, SYGVKD. CDR3 region: CAISGSMEAYNEQFF. In DNA, the CDR3 is TGTGCCATCAGTGGGTCGATGGAGGCTTACAATGAGCAGTTCTTC.

This rearrangement joins TRBV5-1 to TRBJ2-2, with a possible D match to TRBD1 (6 bases). The germline V gene encodes CDR1 SGHRS and CDR2 YFSETQ. V was shortened by 7 bases and J by 4 bases, with 20 bases between the two germline ends. This CDR3 has 16 residues. In DNA form, the CDR3 reads TGCGCCAGCCGCCGGGGCCGGGACACCCGCACCGGGGAGCTGTTTTTT. Amino acid sequence: CASRRGRDTRTGELFF.

This clone was counted only a few times. Here the CDR3 DNA reads TGTGCCAGTAACGGACAGGACTCCTACGAGCAGTACTTC. This gives the protein CASNGQDSYEQYF. This chain joins TRBV19 and TRBJ2-7, with TRBD1 identical over 7 bases. The CDR3 contains 13 residues. CDR1 is LNHDA and CDR2 is SQIVND in the germline V gene (reference sequence). V dropped 7 bases and J dropped 0; count of bases not matched to a gene: 3.

For the CDR3, the DNA is TGTGCCAGTAGTCGCAGGGGGTCCAGTTGGACAAATAACACTGAAGCTTTCTTT. This translates into CASSRRGSSWTNNTEAFF. The V and J genes are TRBV19 and TRBJ1-1; 7 nucleotides line up with TRBD1. Germline V lookup: CDR1 LNHDA, CDR2 SQIVND (reference sequence). With 5 bases clipped from V and 2 bases from J, the junction kept 17 bases outside the gene matches. The CDR3 is 18 amino acids.

The chain couples TRBV10-1 to TRBJ1-5, with D unresolved. V shed 4 bases and J shed 2 bases, with 6 bases lying between them. The CDR3 is made up of 13 amino acids. Germline CDR1 WNHNN, CDR2 SYGVQD (reference sequence). The CDR3 nucleotides are TGCGCCAGCAGTGTGGCCGGCAATCAGCCCCAGCATTTT. It translates to CASSVAGNQPQHF.

Concerning this clone: The sample carries other DNA sequences with the same CDR3. This chain connects TRBV6-5 to TRBJ1-1, with D tentatively TRBD1 (5 bases). V lost 0 bases, J lost 6 bases, and 11 bases lay in between. CDR1 is MNHEY, CDR2 SVGAGI, per germline. The CDR3 sequence is 14 residues long. CDR3 in DNA: TGTGCCAGCAGTTACTCGGGGGGAGAGTCTGAAGCTTTCTTT. Its translation is CASSYSGGESEAFF.

The chain uses TRBV7-9 and TRBJ2-3, with a tentative D call TRBD2 (6 bases). Trimming left V 1 base short and J 1 base short, with 9 bases between. Germline CDR1 reads SEHNR; CDR2 reads FQNEAQ (reference sequence). There are 15 residues in the CDR3. The CDR3 region has the DNA TGTGCCAGCAGCTTAGGGGGCGGGGGCACAGATACGCAGTATTTT. As protein: CASSLGGGGTDTQYF.

The chain uses TRBV27 and TRBJ2-7; 9 nucleotides align to TRBD1. Germline lookup yields CDR1 MNHEY and CDR2 SMNVEV (reference sequence). The CDR3 runs 14 residues. J lost 3 bases, V lost 2 bases, and 2 bases had no gene match. The CDR3 protein is CASSLAGQGYEQYF. CDR3 in DNA: TGTGCCAGCAGTTTAGCGGGACAGGGCTACGAGCAGTACTTC.

The chain links TRBV14 to TRBJ1-6, with 7 bases fitting TRBD1. The CDR3 is 14 amino acids. The V gene's germline CDR1 is SGHDN and CDR2 FVKESK. Losses at the gene ends were 6 bases for V and 6 bases for J; bases not matched to a gene: 5. This CDR3 is CASSRGQINSPLHF. The DNA for the CDR3 is TGTGCCAGCAGTCGGGGACAGATTAATTCACCCCTCCACTTT.

This chain uses TRBV7-9 with TRBJ2-5, with D possibly matching TRBD1 (5 bases). TRBJ2-7 explains the end of the DNA better; the J call may be wrong. Looked up from germline, CDR1 is SEHNR and CDR2 is FQNEAQ (reference sequence). This CDR3 has 12 amino acids. CDR3 residues: CASSETVYEQYF. The CDR3 coding sequence is TGTGCCAGCAGCGAGACAGTCTACGAGCAGTACTTC.

The chain links TRBV7-3 to TRBJ2-7; 8 nucleotides align to TRBD2. Unmatched junction bases numbered 7, after V lost 5 bases and J lost 1 base. The germline CDR1 and CDR2 sequences are SGHTA and FQGTGA. CDR3 length: 15 residues. In DNA form, the CDR3 reads TGTGCCAGCAGCCGGGAGGGGGTCGGGTCCTACGAGCAGTACTTC. Translation gives CASSREGVGSYEQYF.

The chain is built from TRBV10-3 and TRBJ2-5; 11 positions match TRBD1. Matching the DNA end better, TRBJ2-7 makes the J call doubtful. There are 14 residues in the CDR3. In germline, CDR1 is ENHRY, CDR2 SYGVKD. CDR3 sequence: CAISFGTGGYEQYF. For the CDR3, the DNA is TGTGCCATCAGTTTCGGGACAGGGGGCTACGAGCAGTACTTC.

The chain couples TRBV6-5 to TRBJ2-7; no clear D. The CDR3 is 14 amino acids. Germline CDR1 reads MNHEY; CDR2 reads SVGAGI. Trimming left V 7 bases short and J 5 bases short, with 18 bases between. The CDR3, as DNA: TGTGCCAGCACCCCAACCGGATCCGAGGACGAGCAGTACTTC. Amino acid sequence: CASTPTGSEDEQYF.

This clone was counted between two and nine times. The chain joins TRBV2 to TRBJ2-2; D perhaps matches TRBD2 (5 bases). The CDR3 covers 12 residues. In germline, CDR1 is SNHLY, CDR2 FYNNEI. Trimming left V 7 bases short and J 4 bases short, with 7 bases between. In DNA form, the CDR3 reads TGTGCCAGCACTCGGGGCACCGGGGAGCTGTTTTTT. As protein: CASTRGTGELFF.

The chain recombines TRBV6-6 with TRBJ2-7; the D gene is possibly TRBD1 (6 bases). This CDR3 has 14 amino acids. V was pared by 2 bases and J by 5 bases, with 13 bases between. Germline lookup yields CDR1 MNHNY and CDR2 SVGAGI (reference sequence). The CDR3 DNA is TGTGCCAGCAGTTACGGCCAGGGGATCAACGAGCAGTACTTC. Amino acid sequence: CASSYGQGINEQYF.

The gene calls are TRBV6-5 and TRBJ2-1; 10 bases are a match to TRBD1. V trimming: 7 bases; J trimming: 5 bases; junction bases outside the gene matches: 8. Germline CDR1 reads MNHEY; CDR2 reads SVGAGI. The CDR3 runs to 15 residues. CDR3 sequence (DNA): TGTGCCAGCACTAACGGGGGGACAGGGGACAATGAGCAGTTCTTC. Amino acid sequence: CASTNGGTGDNEQFF.

CDR3 region: CASSRGDYGYTF. The CDR3 bases are TGTGCCAGCAGCCGGGGGGACTATGGCTACACCTTC. The chain couples TRBV6-5 to TRBJ1-2; a possible D gene is TRBD1 (5 bases). The V and J ends lost 6 bases and 3 bases respectively, with 8 bases between them. The V gene's germline CDR1 is MNHEY and CDR2 SVGAGI. This CDR3 has 12 amino acids.

The chain combines TRBV6-1 with TRBJ2-2; D call uncertain. The CDR3 is 13 residues long. The germline V gene encodes CDR1 MNHNS and CDR2 SASEGT. V gave up 0 bases and J gave up 5 bases, with 4 bases separating them. This chain's CDR3 is CASSEARTGELFF. The CDR3 DNA sequence: TGTGCCAGCAGTGAAGCCCGGACCGGGGAGCTGTTTTTT.

The chain employs TRBV7-3 and TRBJ2-2; TRBD2 matches at 10 bases. The V segment lost 4 bases and the J segment 2 bases; nucleotides outside the gene matches: 7. This CDR3 comprises 17 residues. Germline assignment: CDR1 SGHTA and CDR2 FQGTGA. CDR3 nucleotide sequence: TGTGCCAGCAGCTCCAAAGCGGGAGGGCCTAACACCGGGGAGCTGTTTTTT. It is translated as CASSSKAGGPNTGELFF.

The J gene is TRBJ2-5, the V gene TRBV7-9; 11 nucleotides match TRBD2. V gave up 2 bases and J gave up 5 bases; unmatched junction bases: 7. In germline, CDR1 is SEHNR, CDR2 FQNEAQ (reference sequence). The CDR3 runs to 16 residues. The CDR3 nucleotides are TGTGCCAGCAGCTTACGGCTAGCGGGAGGTTTGGAGACCCAGTACTTC. This translates into CASSLRLAGGLETQYF.

This chain connects TRBV5-4 to TRBJ2-5; 8 nucleotides align to TRBD1. CDR1 and CDR2 from the germline V gene are SGHNT and YYREEE (reference sequence). The CDR3 is 15 amino acids. J gave up 3 bases and V 4 bases, and 8 bases lay outside the gene matches. CDR3 bases: TGTGCCAGCAGCAGGGGAACAGGGGGGAAAGAGACCCAGTACTTC. Its translation is CASSRGTGGKETQYF.